Each of the 15 T cell receptor beta chains below was sequenced from the same sample in a study of T cells in Graves' hyperthyroidism and ophthalmopathy. The source material, RNA transcripts, was used to amplify TCR beta CDR3 regions. First-round RT-PCR with HTBI primers amplified the TCR CDR3 region. TCRdb reprocessed the multiplex PCR reads with MiXCR, giving one entry per CDR3 protein. There are hundreds of thousands of distinct CDR3 sequences in the sample; about 14% occur only once, and roughly 10% lies in the top ten. The sample consisted of blood. The receptors were sampled from a woman aged 18-29 years with Graves' hyperthyroidism.

This clonotype was picked up many times. This chain connects TRBV28 to TRBJ2-7; TRBD1 is a possible D gene (5 bases). V was cut by 6 bases and J by 6 bases, with 18 bases left in between. The CDR3 runs 14 residues. CDR1 and CDR2 (germline): MDHEN, SYDVKM. CDR3: CASRAQQGRSEQYF. In nucleotides, the CDR3 is TGTGCCAGCAGAGCCCAGCAGGGAAGATCCGAGCAGTACTTC.

The chain carries TRBV28 and TRBJ2-5; D uncertain. V gave up 2 bases and J gave up 7 bases, with 17 bases separating them. Germline V gene data show CDR1 as MDHEN and CDR2 as SYDVKM. The CDR3 extends over 15 amino acids. For the CDR3, the DNA is TGTGCCAGCAGTTTAGGTGGGATCCCCTCGGGGACCCAGTACTTC. This codes for CASSLGGIPSGTQYF.

This clonotype was seen repeatedly, ten times or more. This chain links TRBV28 with TRBJ2-1; 12 nucleotides agree with TRBD2. Germline CDR1 reads MDHEN; CDR2 reads SYDVKM. V shed 11 bases, J shed 9 bases, and the junction held 11 bases outside the gene matches. This CDR3 is built from 14 residues. In DNA, the CDR3 is TGTGCCGGCTCGGCGACACTAGCGGGAGGTGAGCAGTTCTTC. Its translation is CAGSATLAGGEQFF.

The genes are TRBV6-1 and TRBJ2-1; 13 nucleotides line up with TRBD2. CDR1 MNHNS and CDR2 SASEGT come from the germline V gene. This CDR3 is built from 20 residues. Trimming removed 5 bases from V and 0 bases from J; junction bases left unmatched: 13. This CDR3 is CASSQGLAGVPKSSYNEQFF. CDR3 nucleotide sequence: TGTGCCAGCAGTCAAGGACTAGCGGGAGTACCCAAGAGCTCCTACAATGAGCAGTTCTTC.

V usage is TRBV12-5 and J usage is TRBJ2-3; unclear D gene. Germline V lookup: CDR1 LGHNT, CDR2 FRNRAP. Trimming took off 2 bases at V and 10 bases at J, with 13 bases between the two ends. The CDR3 consists of 13 residues. CDR3 in DNA: TGTGCTAGTGGTTTGCTACACGGTCGGGCGCAGTATTTT. It is translated as CASGLLHGRAQYF.

This clonotype was seen repeatedly, ten times or more. The chain uses TRBV11-3 and TRBJ2-5; D is uncertain. Looked up from germline, CDR1 is SGHNT and CDR2 is YENEEA. V was clipped by 5 bases and J by 3 bases, with 10 bases between them. There are 13 residues in the CDR3. The CDR3 region has the DNA TGTGCCAGCAGCCCATACAATGAAGAGACCCAGTACTTC. Translating it yields CASSPYNEETQYF.

In its sample, this clonotype was seen many times. The CDR3: CASSVSGGTQYF. The CDR3 nucleotides are TGTGCCAGCAGTGTTAGCGGGGGGACTCAGTACTTC. The chain employs TRBV6-1 and TRBJ2-5; 10 bases agree with TRBD2. Germline assignment: CDR1 MNHNS and CDR2 SASEGT. The V segment lost 4 bases and the J segment 11 bases; nucleotides outside the gene matches: 4. There are 12 residues in the CDR3.

The chain has TRBV7-2 and TRBJ1-5, with 7 bases fitting TRBD1. Unmatched junction bases numbered 8, after V lost 3 bases and J lost 0 bases. CDR3 size: 17 residues. CDR1 SGHTA and CDR2 FQGNSA come from the germline V gene. The CDR3 spells CASSFTGQKYSNQPQHF. The CDR3 DNA reads as TGTGCCAGCAGCTTTACGGGACAGAAATATAGCAATCAGCCCCAGCATTTT.

The V and J genes are TRBV7-8 and TRBJ1-5, with 7 bases matching TRBD1. Per the germline V gene, CDR1 is SGHVS and CDR2 is FQNEAQ. The CDR3 consists of 15 residues. V shed 7 bases and J 1 base; nucleotides not matched to a gene: 7. Written as DNA, the CDR3 is TGTGCCAGCAATGGACAGGCGATAAGCAATCAGCCCCAGCATTTT. It encodes CASNGQAISNQPQHF.

This clonotype occurred many times. V usage is TRBV12-3 or TRBV12-4 and J usage is TRBJ2-7; 7 bases agree with TRBD2. The CDR3 sequence is 15 residues long. V lost 5 bases and J lost 4; bases outside the gene matches: 11. The CDR3 nucleotides read TGTGCCAGCAGTGCGGGGGACTATGGGGTATACGAGCAGTACTTC. Protein sequence: CASSAGDYGVYEQYF.

This clonotype was seen many times. V usage is TRBV18 and J usage is TRBJ2-5; 7 nucleotides agree with TRBD1. The V gene end was trimmed by 3 bases and the J gene end by 5 bases; junction bases not matched to a gene: 6. Germline values: CDR1 KGHSH, CDR2 LQKENI. The CDR3 extends over 14 amino acids. CDR3 nucleotide sequence: TGTGCCAGCTCACCCGGGACAGTCGGGGAGACCCAGTACTTC. It is translated as CASSPGTVGETQYF. The whole variable domain, filled in from reference TRBV18 and TRBJ2-5, reads NAGVMQNPRHLVRRRGQEARLRCSPMKGHSHVYWYRQLPEEGLKFMVYLQKENIIDESGMPKERFSAEFPKEGPSILRIQQVVRGDSAAYFCASSPGTVGETQYFGPGTRLLVL.

V gene TRBV6-2 or TRBV6-3 combines with J gene TRBJ1-5, with D perhaps matching TRBD1 (5 bases). From germline, CDR1 is MNHEY and CDR2 SVGEGT. This CDR3 is 13 amino acids long. Between the trimmed V and J ends, which lost 8 bases and 4 bases, there was a span of 12 bases. CDR3 nucleotide sequence: TGTGCCAGCGATAGGACAACAAATCAGCCCCAGCATTTT. This codes for CASDRTTNQPQHF.

This clonotype was seen only a few times. This chain joins TRBV4-1 and TRBJ2-7; TRBD2 aligns across 13 bases. J gave up 5 bases and V 1 base, and 14 bases lay outside the gene matches. Germline CDR1 reads MGHRA; CDR2 reads YSYEKL. CDR3 size: 19 residues. The CDR3 bases are TGCGCCAGCAGCCAAGTGGGACTAAGACGGACTAGCGGGAGTCACGAGCAGTACTTC. Its translation: CASSQVGLRRTSGSHEQYF.

J is TRBJ2-1 and V is TRBV6-2 or TRBV6-3; 12 bases agree with TRBD2. Looked up from germline, CDR1 is MNHEY and CDR2 is SVGEGT. Trimming took 0 bases from V and 3 from J; bases not matched to a gene: 12. The CDR3 sequence is 20 residues long. The CDR3 sequence is CASSYSGLAGGPYFYNEQFF. The CDR3 DNA follows: TGTGCCAGCAGTTACTCCGGGCTAGCGGGAGGGCCTTACTTCTACAATGAGCAGTTCTTC.

This clonotype was counted many times. The chain couples TRBV5-1 to TRBJ2-7; TRBD2 aligns across 10 bases. The V segment lost 0 bases and the J segment 6 bases; nucleotides outside the gene matches: 6. From germline, CDR1 is SGHRS and CDR2 YFSETQ. The CDR3 loop spans 15 amino acids. CDR3 nucleotides: TGCGCCAGCAGCTTGGCCAGTAGCGGGAGGCGCGAGCAGTACTTC. This translates into CASSLASSGRREQYF.